This entry features one TCR beta chain sequence. Its antigen is not yet known. It has no much larger one-base neighbor in the sample; base qualities were not kept. The data were obtained in a study of control samples from healthy donors and cancer patients (dated by TCRdb to 2020 to 2021). V is clipped by 1 base and J by 1 base, and the sequence between their germline boundaries is 7 bases long. According to the germline V gene, CDR1 reads SQVTM and CDR2 reads ANQGSEA. From the cysteine up to the phenylalanine, the CDR3 has a length of 14 residues. The kept DNA is CDR3 alone, 42 bases in frame from the first base. Libraries were prepared through the immunoSEQ multiplex PCR assay. This immuneACCESS table, as held by TCRdb, lists in-frame sequences with V and J called but not all clones. Of the missing ones, under half trace to an unresolved V gene in checked studies; the others have no known cause. A total of about 64,000 clones appear in this sample, roughly 90% of them only once. Together, the top ten hold about 1.8% of the sample.

The sequence is built from TRBV29-1 and TRBJ2-2; the D gene is not confidently resolved. Sequencing was performed on PBMCs. The clonotype was recovered from a man between 35 and 55 years old with colorectal cancer. CDR3 reads: CSVEVGKNTGELFF. The nucleotide sequence reads TGCAGCGTTGAAGTAGGCAAGAACACCGGGGAGCTGTTTTTT.